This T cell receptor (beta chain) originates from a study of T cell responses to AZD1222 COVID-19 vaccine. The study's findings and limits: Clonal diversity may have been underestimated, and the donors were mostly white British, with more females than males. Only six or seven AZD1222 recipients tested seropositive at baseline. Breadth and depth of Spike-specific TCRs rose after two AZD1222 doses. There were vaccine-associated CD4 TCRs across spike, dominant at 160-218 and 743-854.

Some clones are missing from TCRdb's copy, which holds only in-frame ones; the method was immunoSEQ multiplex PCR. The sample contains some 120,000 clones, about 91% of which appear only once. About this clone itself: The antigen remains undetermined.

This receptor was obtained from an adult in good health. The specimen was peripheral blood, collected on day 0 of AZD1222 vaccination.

In nucleotides, the CDR3 is TGTGCCAGCAGCGAGACTAGCGGAGGTTACAATGAGCAGTTCTTC. Protein sequence: CASSETSGGYNEQFF. This chain joins TRBV9 and TRBJ2-1, with 9 bases fitting TRBD2. The CDR3 spans 15 residues. The germline V gene encodes CDR1 SGDLS and CDR2 YYNGEE. The junction had 5 bases not matched to a gene; V was cut back by 3 bases and J by 4 bases.